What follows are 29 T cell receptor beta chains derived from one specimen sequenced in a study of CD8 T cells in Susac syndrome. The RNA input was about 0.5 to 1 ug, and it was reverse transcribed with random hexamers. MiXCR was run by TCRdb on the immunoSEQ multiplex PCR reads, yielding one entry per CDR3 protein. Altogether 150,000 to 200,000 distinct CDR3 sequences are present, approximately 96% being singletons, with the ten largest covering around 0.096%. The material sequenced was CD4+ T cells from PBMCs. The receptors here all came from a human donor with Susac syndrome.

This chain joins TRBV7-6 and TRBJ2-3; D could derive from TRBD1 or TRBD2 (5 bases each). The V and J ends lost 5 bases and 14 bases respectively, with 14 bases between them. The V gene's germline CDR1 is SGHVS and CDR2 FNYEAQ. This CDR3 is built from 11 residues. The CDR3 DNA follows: TGTGCCAGCAGCCCCCGGGGCACCTGGTATTTT. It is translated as CASSPRGTWYF.

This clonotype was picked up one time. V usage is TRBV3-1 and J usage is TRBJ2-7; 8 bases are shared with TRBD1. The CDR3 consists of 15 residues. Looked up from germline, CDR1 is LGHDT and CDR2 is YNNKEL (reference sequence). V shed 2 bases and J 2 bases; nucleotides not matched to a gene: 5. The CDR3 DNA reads TGTGCCAGCAGCCAAAATTGGGGACAGGCCTACGAGCAGTACTTC. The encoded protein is CASSQNWGQAYEQYF.

DNA for the CDR3: TGTGCCAGCAGCCCCCAGACAGGGACCCCCTACGAGCAGTACTTC. It encodes CASSPQTGTPYEQYF. The chain links TRBV4-2 to TRBJ2-7, with 7 positions matching TRBD1. Per the germline V gene, CDR1 is LGHNA and CDR2 is YNFKEQ. CDR3 length equals 15 residues. The J segment lost 2 bases and the V segment lost 4 bases, leaving 8 bases of the junction unmatched.

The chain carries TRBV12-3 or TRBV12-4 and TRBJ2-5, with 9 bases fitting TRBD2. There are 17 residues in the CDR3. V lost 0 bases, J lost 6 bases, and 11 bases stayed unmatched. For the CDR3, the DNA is TGTGCCAGCAGTTTAGCGCGGGGGGGTCGGAATGTTAAGACCCAGTACTTC. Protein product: CASSLARGGRNVKTQYF.

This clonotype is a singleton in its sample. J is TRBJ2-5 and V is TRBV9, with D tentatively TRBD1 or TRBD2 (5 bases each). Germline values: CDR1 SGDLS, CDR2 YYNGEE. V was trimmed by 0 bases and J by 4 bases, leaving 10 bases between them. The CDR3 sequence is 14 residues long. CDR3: CASSVGGVGETQYF. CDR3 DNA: TGTGCCAGCAGCGTAGGAGGGGTGGGAGAGACCCAGTACTTC. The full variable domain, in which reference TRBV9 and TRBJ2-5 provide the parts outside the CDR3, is DSGVTQTPKHLITATGQRVTLRCSPRSGDLSVYWYQQSLDQGLQFLIQYYNGEERAKGNILERFSAQQFPDLHSELNLSSLELGDSALYFCASSVGGVGETQYFGPGTRLLVL.

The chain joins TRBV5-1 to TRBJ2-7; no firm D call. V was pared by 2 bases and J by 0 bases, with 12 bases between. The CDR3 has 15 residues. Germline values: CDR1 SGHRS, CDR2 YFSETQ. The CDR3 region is CASSLSPDGSYEQYF. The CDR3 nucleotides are TGCGCCAGCAGCTTATCACCCGACGGCTCCTACGAGCAGTACTTC.

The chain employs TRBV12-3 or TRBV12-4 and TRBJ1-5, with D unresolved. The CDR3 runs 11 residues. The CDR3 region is CAIDSNQPQHF. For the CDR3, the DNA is TGTGCTATCGACAGCAATCAGCCCCAGCATTTT.

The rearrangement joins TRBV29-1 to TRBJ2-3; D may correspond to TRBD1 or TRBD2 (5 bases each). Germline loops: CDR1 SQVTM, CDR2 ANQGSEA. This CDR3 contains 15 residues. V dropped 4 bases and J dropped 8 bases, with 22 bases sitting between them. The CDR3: CSVVGPGFGIGTQYF. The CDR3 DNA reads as TGCAGCGTTGTGGGGCCGGGGTTTGGTATTGGTACGCAGTATTTT.

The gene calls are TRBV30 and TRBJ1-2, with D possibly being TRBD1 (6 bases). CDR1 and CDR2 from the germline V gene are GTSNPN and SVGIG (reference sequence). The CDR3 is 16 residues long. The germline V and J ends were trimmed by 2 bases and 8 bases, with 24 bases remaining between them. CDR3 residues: CAWSIPDRGLFQGYTF. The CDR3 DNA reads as TGTGCCTGGAGTATCCCGGACAGAGGCTTGTTTCAGGGCTACACCTTC. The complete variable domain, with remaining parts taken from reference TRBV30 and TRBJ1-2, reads SQTIHQWPATLVQPVGSPLSLECTVEGTSNPNLYWYRQAAGRGLQLLFYSVGIGQISSEVPQNLSASRPQDRQFILSSKKLLLSDSGFYLCAWSIPDRGLFQGYTFGSGTRLTVV.

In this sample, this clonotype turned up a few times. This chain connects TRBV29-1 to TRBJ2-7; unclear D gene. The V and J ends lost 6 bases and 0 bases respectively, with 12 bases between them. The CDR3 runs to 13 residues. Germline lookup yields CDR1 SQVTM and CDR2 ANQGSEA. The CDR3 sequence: CSVGPSNSYEQYF. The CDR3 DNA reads TGCAGCGTAGGACCCTCCAACTCCTACGAGCAGTACTTC.

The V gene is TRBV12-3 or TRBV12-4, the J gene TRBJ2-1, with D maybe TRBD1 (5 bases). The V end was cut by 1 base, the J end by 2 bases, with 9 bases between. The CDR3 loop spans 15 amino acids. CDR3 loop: CASSLGGSAYNEQFF. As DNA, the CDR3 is TGTGCCAGCAGTTTAGGGGGCAGCGCCTACAATGAGCAGTTCTTC.

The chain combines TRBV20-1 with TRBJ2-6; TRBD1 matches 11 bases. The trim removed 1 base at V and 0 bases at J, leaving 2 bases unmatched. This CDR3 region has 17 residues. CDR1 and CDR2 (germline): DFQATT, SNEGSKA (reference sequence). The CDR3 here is CSARVGTGGSGANVLTF. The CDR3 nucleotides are TGCAGTGCTAGAGTGGGGACAGGGGGCTCTGGGGCCAACGTCCTGACTTTC.

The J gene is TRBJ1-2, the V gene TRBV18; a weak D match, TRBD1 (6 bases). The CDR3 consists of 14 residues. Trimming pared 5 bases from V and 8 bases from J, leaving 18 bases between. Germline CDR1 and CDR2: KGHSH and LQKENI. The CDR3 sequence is CASSSRTVTGGYTF. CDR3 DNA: TGTGCCAGCTCATCAAGGACAGTAACGGGAGGCTACACCTTC.

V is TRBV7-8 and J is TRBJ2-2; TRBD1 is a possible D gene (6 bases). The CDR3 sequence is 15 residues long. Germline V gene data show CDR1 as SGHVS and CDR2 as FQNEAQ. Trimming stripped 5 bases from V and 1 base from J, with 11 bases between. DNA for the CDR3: TGTGCCAGCAGCCCTACAGGGCAGAACACCGGGGAGCTGTTTTTT. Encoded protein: CASSPTGQNTGELFF.

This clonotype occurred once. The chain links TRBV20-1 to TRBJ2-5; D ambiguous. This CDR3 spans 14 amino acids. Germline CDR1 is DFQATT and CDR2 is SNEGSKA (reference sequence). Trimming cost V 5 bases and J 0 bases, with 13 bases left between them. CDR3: CSAPRPGDQETQYF. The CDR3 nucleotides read TGCAGTGCTCCCCGCCCAGGCGACCAAGAGACCCAGTACTTC.

The CDR3 DNA reads as TGTGCTAGTGGTTTGGTACTTGGCCTAGTTCGTTACGAGCAGTACTTC. It specifies CASGLVLGLVRYEQYF. The chain uses TRBV12-5 and TRBJ2-7; D is ambiguous. CDR3 size: 16 residues. The germline V gene encodes CDR1 LGHNT and CDR2 FRNRAP. Deletions cut 0 bases from V and 4 bases from J, with 16 bases between.

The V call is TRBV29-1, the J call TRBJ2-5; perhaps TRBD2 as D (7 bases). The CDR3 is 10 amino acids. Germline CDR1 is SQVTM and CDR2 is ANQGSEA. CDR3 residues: CGGAQETQYF. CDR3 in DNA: TGCGGGGGGGCCCAAGAGACCCAGTACTTC. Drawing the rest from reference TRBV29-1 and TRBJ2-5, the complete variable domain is SAVISQKPSRDICQRGTSLTIQCQVDSQVTMMFWYRQQPGQSLTLIATANQGSEATYESGFVIDKFPISRPNLTFSTLTVSNMSPEDSSIYLCGGAQETQYFGPGTRLLVL.

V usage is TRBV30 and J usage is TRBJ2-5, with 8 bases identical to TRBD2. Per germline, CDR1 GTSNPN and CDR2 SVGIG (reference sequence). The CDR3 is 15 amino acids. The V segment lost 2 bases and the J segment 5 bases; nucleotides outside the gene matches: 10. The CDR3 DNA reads TGTGCCTGGAGTACTACCGGGGGGGCTTGGGAGACCCAGTACTTC. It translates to CAWSTTGGAWETQYF.

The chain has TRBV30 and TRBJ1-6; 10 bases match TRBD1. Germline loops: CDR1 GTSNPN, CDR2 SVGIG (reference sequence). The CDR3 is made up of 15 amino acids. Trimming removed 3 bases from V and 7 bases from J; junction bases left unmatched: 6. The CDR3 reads CAWRLDRGRNSPLHF. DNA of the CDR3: TGTGCCTGGAGACTGGACAGGGGGAGGAATTCACCCCTCCACTTT.

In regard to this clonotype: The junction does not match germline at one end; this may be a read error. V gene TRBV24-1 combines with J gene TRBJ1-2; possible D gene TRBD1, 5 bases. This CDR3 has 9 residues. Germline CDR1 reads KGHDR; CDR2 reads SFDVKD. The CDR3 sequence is CATSVGTAF. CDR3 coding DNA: TGTGCCACCAGTGTGGGGACCGCCTTC.

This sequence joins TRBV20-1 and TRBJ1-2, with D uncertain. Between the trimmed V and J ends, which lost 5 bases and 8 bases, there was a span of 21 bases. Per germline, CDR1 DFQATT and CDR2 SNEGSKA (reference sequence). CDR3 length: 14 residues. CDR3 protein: CSAPLHSSIGGYTF. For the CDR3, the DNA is TGCAGTGCTCCTCTTCATTCCTCTATTGGGGGCTACACCTTC.

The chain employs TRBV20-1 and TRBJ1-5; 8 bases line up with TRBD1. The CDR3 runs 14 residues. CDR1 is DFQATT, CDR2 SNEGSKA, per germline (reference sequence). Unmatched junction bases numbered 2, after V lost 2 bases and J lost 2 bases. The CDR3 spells CSARRTGRNQPQHF. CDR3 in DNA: TGCAGTGCTAGAAGGACAGGGCGCAATCAGCCCCAGCATTTT.

CDR3 protein: CSARAGLENQFF. CDR3 DNA: TGCAGTGCTAGAGCAGGACTCGAGAATCAGTTCTTC. The chain carries TRBV20-1 and TRBJ2-1; a possible D gene is TRBD2 (5 bases). This CDR3 is 12 amino acids long. Germline V gene data show CDR1 as DFQATT and CDR2 as SNEGSKA (reference sequence). V lost 1 base and J lost 13, with 14 bases in between.

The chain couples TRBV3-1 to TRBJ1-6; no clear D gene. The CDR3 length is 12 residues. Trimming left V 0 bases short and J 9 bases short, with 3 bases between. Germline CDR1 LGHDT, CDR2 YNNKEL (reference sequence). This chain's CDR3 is CASSQELSPLHF. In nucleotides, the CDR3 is TGTGCCAGCAGCCAAGAGCTTTCACCCCTCCACTTT.

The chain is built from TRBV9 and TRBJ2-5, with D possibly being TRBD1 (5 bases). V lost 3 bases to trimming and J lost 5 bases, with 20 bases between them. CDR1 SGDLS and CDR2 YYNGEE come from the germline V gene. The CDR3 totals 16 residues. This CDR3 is CASSAAPQGMRETQYF. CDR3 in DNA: TGTGCCAGCAGCGCCGCCCCGCAGGGTATGAGGGAGACCCAGTACTTC.

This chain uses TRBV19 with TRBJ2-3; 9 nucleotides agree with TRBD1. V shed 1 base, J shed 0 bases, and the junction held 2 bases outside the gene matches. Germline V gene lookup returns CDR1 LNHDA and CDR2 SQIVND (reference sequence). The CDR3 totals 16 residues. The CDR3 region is CASSIGTGVSTDTQYF. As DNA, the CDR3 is TGTGCCAGTAGTATAGGGACAGGGGTCAGCACAGATACGCAGTATTTT. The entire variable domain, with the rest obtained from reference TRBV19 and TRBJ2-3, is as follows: DGGITQSPKYLFRKEGQNVTLSCEQNLNHDAMYWYRQDPGQGLRLIYYSQIVNDFQKGDIAEGYSVSREKKESFPLTVTSAQKNPTAFYLCASSIGTGVSTDTQYFGPGTRLTVL.

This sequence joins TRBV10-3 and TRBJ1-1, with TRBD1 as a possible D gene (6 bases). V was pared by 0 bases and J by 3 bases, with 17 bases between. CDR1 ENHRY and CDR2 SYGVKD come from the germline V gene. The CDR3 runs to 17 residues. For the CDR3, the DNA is TGTGCCATCAGTGAGTCGAACAGGGCCAGATGGGACACTGAAGCTTTCTTT. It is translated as CAISESNRARWDTEAFF.

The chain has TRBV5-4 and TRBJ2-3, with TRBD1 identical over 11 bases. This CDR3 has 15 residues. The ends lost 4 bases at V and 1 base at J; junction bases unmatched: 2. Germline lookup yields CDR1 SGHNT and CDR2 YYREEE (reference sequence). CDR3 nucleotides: TGTGCCAGCAGCCTGGACAGGGGGCGCACAGATACGCAGTATTTT. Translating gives CASSLDRGRTDTQYF.

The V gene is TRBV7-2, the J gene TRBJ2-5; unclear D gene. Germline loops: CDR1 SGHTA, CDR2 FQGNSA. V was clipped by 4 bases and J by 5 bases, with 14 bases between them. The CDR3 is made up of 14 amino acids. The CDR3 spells CASSSTPALETQYF. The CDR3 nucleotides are TGTGCCAGCAGCTCGACCCCCGCGCTTGAGACCCAGTACTTC.